A single sample is the source of the 30 T cell receptor beta chains below, sequenced in a study of neurological immune-mediated disorders. MiXCR was run by TCRdb on the 5' RACE reads, yielding one entry per CDR3 protein. The repertoire has 80,000 or so distinct CDR3 sequences, 9.4% of them found once; the top ten carry 1.7%. Source material: PBMCs. The receptors were sampled from a man aged 45-60 years in good health.

This clonotype was detected many times. The rearrangement joins TRBV7-2 to TRBJ2-5; D tentatively reads TRBD1 or TRBD2 (5 bases each). The CDR3 totals 15 residues. CDR1 and CDR2 from the germline V gene are SGHTA and FQGNSA. The V gene lost 5 bases and the J gene lost 5 bases, with 18 bases spanning the gap. Here the CDR3 reads CASSPYGGPLETQYF. CDR3 DNA: TGTGCCAGCAGCCCCTATGGGGGACCCTTGGAGACCCAGTACTTC. Using reference TRBV7-2 and TRBJ2-5 for the parts outside the CDR3, the full variable domain is GAGVSQSPSNKVTEKGKDVELRCDPISGHTALYWYRQSLGQGLEFLIYFQGNSAPDKSGLPSDRFSAERTGGSVSTLTIQRTQQEDSAVYLCASSPYGGPLETQYFGPGTRLLVL.

This clonotype has at least ten counts. The V and J genes are TRBV19 and TRBJ2-7, with a possible D match to TRBD1 (6 bases). Trimming removed 6 bases at V and 6 bases at J, with 24 bases between. Germline lookup yields CDR1 LNHDA and CDR2 SQIVND (reference sequence). CDR3 length equals 16 residues. CDR3 bases: TGTGCCAGTAGCCCGCCAGGACTCAGGGGTTTCGGCGAGCAGTACTTC. Translated, it gives CASSPPGLRGFGEQYF.

The chain couples TRBV7-2 to TRBJ2-6; 8 positions match TRBD1. Germline CDR1 reads SGHTA; CDR2 reads FQGNSA. J was trimmed by 0 bases and V by 1 base; bases with no gene match: 5. CDR3 size: 18 residues. The CDR3 DNA reads TGTGCCAGCAGCTTAGTCGGTGGGACAGGCTCTGGGGCCAACGTCCTGACTTTC. This codes for CASSLVGGTGSGANVLTF.

This clonotype was detected many times. The rearrangement links TRBV29-1 to TRBJ2-1; D gene ambiguous. V was trimmed by 6 bases and J by 3 bases, leaving 6 bases between them. This CDR3 spans 11 amino acids. Germline CDR1 and CDR2: SQVTM and ANQGSEA. The CDR3 region has the DNA TGCAGCGTGGAGATCTACAATGAGCAGTTCTTC. Protein sequence: CSVEIYNEQFF.

This clonotype was picked up many times. The chain employs TRBV7-2 and TRBJ1-5; no reliable D call. Germline CDR1 and CDR2: SGHTA and FQGNSA. V was clipped by 1 base and J by 0 bases, with 7 bases between them. The CDR3 length is 15 residues. CDR3 protein: CASSLDGSSNQPQHF. CDR3 DNA: TGTGCCAGCAGCTTAGACGGAAGTAGCAATCAGCCCCAGCATTTT.

At least ten counts were recorded for this clonotype. V usage is TRBV6-4 and J usage is TRBJ2-5; 11 bases fit TRBD2. Germline V gene sequence: CDR1 MRHNA, CDR2 SNTAGT. This CDR3 has 16 residues. With V trimmed by 5 bases and J by 3 bases, 8 bases remained unmatched. CDR3 coding DNA: TGTGCCAGCAGTCGGGCACTAGCGGGGGTGGAAGAGACCCAGTACTTC. Amino acid sequence: CASSRALAGVEETQYF.

Ten or more counts support this clonotype. V usage is TRBV27 and J usage is TRBJ2-7; tentatively, D is TRBD2 (6 bases). CDR1 and CDR2 from the germline V gene are MNHEY and SMNVEV (reference sequence). Trimming took off 4 bases at V and 1 base at J, with 14 bases between the two ends. The CDR3 is 15 amino acids. In DNA form, the CDR3 reads TGTGCCAGCAGTTCCCGGGACTTATATTCCTACGAGCAGTACTTC. Translating gives CASSSRDLYSYEQYF.

Ten or more counts support this clonotype. This rearrangement joins TRBV5-1 to TRBJ2-1, with 9 bases lining up with TRBD1. The V and J ends lost 4 bases and 8 bases, in that order; junction bases with no gene match: 10. Germline V gene sequence: CDR1 SGHRS, CDR2 YFSETQ. The CDR3 extends over 15 amino acids. CDR3 region: CASSKQPGQGYEQFF. The CDR3 coding sequence is TGCGCCAGCAGCAAACAACCGGGACAGGGATATGAGCAGTTCTTC.

This clonotype has ten or more counts. This chain joins TRBV20-1 and TRBJ2-1, with 10 positions matching TRBD2. This CDR3 region has 18 residues. CDR1 DFQATT and CDR2 SNEGSKA come from the germline V gene (reference sequence). Unmatched junction bases numbered 12, after V lost 3 bases and J lost 1 base. In nucleotides, the CDR3 is TGCAGTGCTAGCCGTCGTCCGACTAGCGGGCCTTCCTACAATGAGCAGTTCTTC. Translated, it gives CSASRRPTSGPSYNEQFF.

At least ten counts were recorded for this clonotype. This CDR3 reads CASRDNGKNYEQYF. Here the CDR3 DNA reads TGTGCCAGCAGGGACAATGGAAAAAATTACGAGCAGTACTTC. The J gene is TRBJ2-7, the V gene TRBV6-5; D is possibly TRBD1 (5 bases). The V gene's germline CDR1 is MNHEY and CDR2 SVGAGI. V dropped 6 bases and J dropped 4 bases, with 16 bases sitting between them. The CDR3 is 14 amino acids.

This clonotype was seen ten or more times. The chain has TRBV3-1 and TRBJ2-1; no definite D call. V lost 0 bases and J 1 base, leaving 7 bases between the germline ends. The CDR3 is 15 amino acids. CDR1 is LGHDT, CDR2 YNNKEL, per germline (reference sequence). The DNA for the CDR3 is TGTGCCAGCAGCCAAGATGACGCTTCCTACAATGAGCAGTTCTTC. Its protein product is CASSQDDASYNEQFF.

This clonotype occurred many times. The chain recombines TRBV6-2 or TRBV6-3 with TRBJ2-1; a possible D gene is TRBD2 (5 bases). The V end lost 4 bases, the J end lost 0 bases, and 13 bases lay between the germline ends. The CDR3 is 16 residues long. CDR1 is MNHEY, CDR2 SVGEGT, per germline. This chain's CDR3 is CASSSWTPSSYNEQFF. CDR3 nucleotide sequence: TGTGCCAGCAGTTCGTGGACTCCGAGCTCCTACAATGAGCAGTTCTTC.

The table lists this clonotype with many counts. The chain employs TRBV12-3 or TRBV12-4 and TRBJ2-7, with D hard to call. The CDR3 is made up of 12 amino acids. Between the trimmed V and J ends, which lost 5 bases and 1 base, there was a span of 6 bases. CDR3 DNA: TGTGCCAGCAGTGGCTTGTCCTACGAGCAGTACTTC. Translation gives CASSGLSYEQYF.

At least ten counts were recorded for this clonotype. The V call is TRBV5-1, the J call TRBJ2-1; D gene uncertain. The ends were cut back, 0 bases at V and 0 bases at J, with 7 bases in the middle. The CDR3 is 15 residues long. Germline lookup yields CDR1 SGHRS and CDR2 YFSETQ. The CDR3 region is CASSLVLSSYNEQFF. Written as DNA, the CDR3 is TGCGCCAGCAGCTTGGTCCTGAGCTCCTACAATGAGCAGTTCTTC. Full variable domain (missing parts from reference TRBV5-1 and TRBJ2-1): KAGVTQTPRYLIKTRGQQVTLSCSPISGHRSVSWYQQTPGQGLQFLFEYFSETQRNKGNFPGRFSGRQFSNSRSEMNVSTLELGDSALYLCASSLVLSSYNEQFFGPGTRLTVL.

This clonotype was seen more than once but under ten times. This chain connects TRBV7-2 to TRBJ2-5; 12 bases agree with TRBD2. Germline CDR1 reads SGHTA; CDR2 reads FQGNSA. Unmatched junction bases numbered 2, after V lost 1 base and J lost 5 bases. The CDR3 runs 15 residues. CDR3 DNA: TGTGCCAGCAGCTTAGGTGGGACTAGCGGGGAGACCCAGTACTTC. This encodes CASSLGGTSGETQYF.

This clonotype was picked up one time. The germline gene is not matched at one end of the junction; a read error may be the cause. This chain uses TRBV7-2 with TRBJ1-2; D unresolved. Germline CDR1 SGHTA, CDR2 FQGNSA. This CDR3 comprises 13 residues. DNA for the CDR3: TGTGCTAGCAGCTTAGGAGGGAACTATGGCTACTCCTTC. Translating gives CASSLGGNYGYSF.

This clonotype was detected ten times or more. The chain employs TRBV6-5 and TRBJ2-7; 10 bases fit TRBD2. The germline CDR1 and CDR2 sequences are MNHEY and SVGAGI. The length of the CDR3 is 16 residues. V dropped 2 bases and J dropped 3; count of bases not matched to a gene: 7. The CDR3, as DNA: TGTGCCAGCAGTTACGTTGGAGCGGGAGGGAGCTACGAGCAGTACTTC. Translating it yields CASSYVGAGGSYEQYF.

The sample holds many counts of this clonotype. The chain joins TRBV12-3 or TRBV12-4 to TRBJ2-1; D is unclear. This CDR3 spans 13 amino acids. Trimming pared 6 bases from V and 10 bases from J, leaving 16 bases between. CDR3 in DNA: TGTGCCAGCAGCCCGGACCCGAGGCTGGAGCAGTTCTTC. This codes for CASSPDPRLEQFF.

The table lists this clonotype with many counts. The V and J genes are TRBV6-1 and TRBJ2-7; TRBD1 agrees at 9 bases. Trimming at V came to 7 bases and at J to 6 bases, leaving 10 bases not matched to a gene. This CDR3 is built from 14 residues. Germline loops: CDR1 MNHNS, CDR2 SASEGT. The CDR3 bases are TGTGCCAGCACCGCCTGGGGACAGGGTACCGAGCAGTACTTC. It is translated as CASTAWGQGTEQYF.

In this sample, this clonotype turned up many times. The chain combines TRBV11-2 with TRBJ2-5; TRBD1 matches 9 bases. Germline lookup yields CDR1 SGHAT and CDR2 FQNNGV. This CDR3 is built from 18 residues. J gave up 8 bases and V 3 bases, and 19 bases lay outside the gene matches. The CDR3: CASSLGTGWSLPARTQYF. DNA for the CDR3: TGTGCCAGCAGCTTGGGGACAGGGTGGTCTCTCCCGGCCCGAACCCAGTACTTC.

This clonotype was seen at least ten times. This chain joins TRBV29-1 and TRBJ2-7; 9 nucleotides agree with TRBD1. Germline values: CDR1 SQVTM, CDR2 ANQGSEA. Trimming at V came to 6 bases and at J to 4 bases, leaving 7 bases not matched to a gene. The CDR3 spans 13 residues. The CDR3 is CSVQTGGAYEQYF. DNA for the CDR3: TGCAGCGTCCAGACAGGGGGTGCATACGAGCAGTACTTC.

This clonotype was seen many times. This chain joins TRBV6-6 and TRBJ2-5; tentatively, D is TRBD2 (6 bases). This CDR3 contains 15 residues. Trimming shortened V by 4 bases and J by 2 bases, and 14 bases separated the two germline ends. Germline CDR1 MNHNY, CDR2 SVGAGI (reference sequence). The CDR3 spells CASSFRTTLQETQYF. Here the CDR3 DNA reads TGTGCCAGCAGTTTCCGGACTACCCTACAAGAGACCCAGTACTTC.

This clonotype is judged medium-sized (0.01 to 0.1%). This chain's CDR3 is CASSEGSGWGNQPQHF. CDR3 coding DNA: TGTGCCAGCAGTGAAGGGTCCGGGTGGGGCAATCAGCCCCAGCATTTT. The genes are TRBV2 and TRBJ1-5; D call uncertain. V lost 1 base and J lost 2, with 12 bases in between. Per germline, CDR1 SNHLY and CDR2 FYNNEI. CDR3 length: 16 amino acids.

This clonotype was counted ten times or more. V usage is TRBV7-2 and J usage is TRBJ2-1, with D perhaps TRBD2 (7 bases). In germline, CDR1 is SGHTA, CDR2 FQGNSA. There are 16 residues in the CDR3. V shed 1 base and J shed 10 bases, with 20 bases lying between them. CDR3 protein: CASSLGPRGAEGEQFF. Written as DNA, the CDR3 is TGTGCCAGCAGCTTAGGGCCCCGGGGGGCGGAGGGGGAGCAGTTCTTC.

CDR3 loop: CASRPGTQTAGTQYF. In DNA form, the CDR3 reads TGTGCCAGCAGACCTGGGACCCAAACCGCGGGGACCCAGTACTTC. The V call is TRBV12-3 or TRBV12-4, the J call TRBJ2-5; D is perhaps TRBD1 or TRBD2 (5 bases each). This CDR3 region has 15 residues. The V and J ends lost 6 bases and 7 bases respectively, with 21 bases between them.

The genes are TRBV6-2 or TRBV6-3 and TRBJ2-1, with D possibly being TRBD2 (5 bases). CDR3 length equals 12 residues. The V gene's germline CDR1 is MNHEY and CDR2 SVGEGT. This chain's CDR3 is CASKVRDNEQFF. The CDR3 DNA follows: TGTGCATCGAAGGTGCGGGACAATGAGCAGTTCTTC.

V and J are TRBV11-2 and TRBJ1-3, with D unresolved. Trimming shortened V by 2 bases and J by 5 bases, and 7 bases separated the two germline ends. The CDR3 is 13 amino acids. Germline-derived CDR1 and CDR2 are SGHAT and FQNNGV. CDR3 coding DNA: TGTGCCAGCAGCTTATACCCAAGAAACACCATATATTTT. Translating it yields CASSLYPRNTIYF. The complete variable domain, with remaining parts taken from reference TRBV11-2 and TRBJ1-3, reads EAGVAQSPRYKIIEKRQSVAFWCNPISGHATLYWYQQILGQGPKLLIQFQNNGVVDDSQLPKDRFSAERLKGVDSTLKIQPAKLEDSAVYLCASSLYPRNTIYFGEGSWLTVV.

This clonotype was seen ten or more times. This chain links TRBV5-1 with TRBJ1-1, with TRBD1 as a possible D gene (6 bases). The CDR3 runs 19 residues. Trimming took off 4 bases at V and 1 base at J, with 26 bases between the two ends. The V gene's germline CDR1 is SGHRS and CDR2 YFSETQ. CDR3 amino acids: CASSGPRSTLQGPNTEAFF. CDR3 nucleotide sequence: TGCGCCAGCAGCGGGCCTCGAAGCACCCTACAGGGACCGAACACTGAAGCTTTCTTT.

On this clonotype: The junction differs from germline at one of its ends, possibly a read error. The chain is built from TRBV27 and TRBJ2-7, with D hard to call. The CDR3 is 14 residues long. CDR1 is MNHEY, CDR2 SMNVEV, per germline (reference sequence). In DNA, the CDR3 is TGTGACAGCAGTTCGCCTTACGGTCGGAGCGAGCAGTACTTC. It specifies CDSSSPYGRSEQYF.

This clonotype was seen ten or more times. The chain uses TRBV9 and TRBJ2-1; TRBD2 agrees at 8 bases. The CDR3 loop spans 14 amino acids. The V gene's germline CDR1 is SGDLS and CDR2 YYNGEE. V lost 4 bases, J lost 7 bases, and 7 bases stayed unmatched. The CDR3 sequence is CASSYGGVGNEQFF. DNA of the CDR3: TGTGCCAGCAGCTACGGGGGGGTTGGGAATGAGCAGTTCTTC.